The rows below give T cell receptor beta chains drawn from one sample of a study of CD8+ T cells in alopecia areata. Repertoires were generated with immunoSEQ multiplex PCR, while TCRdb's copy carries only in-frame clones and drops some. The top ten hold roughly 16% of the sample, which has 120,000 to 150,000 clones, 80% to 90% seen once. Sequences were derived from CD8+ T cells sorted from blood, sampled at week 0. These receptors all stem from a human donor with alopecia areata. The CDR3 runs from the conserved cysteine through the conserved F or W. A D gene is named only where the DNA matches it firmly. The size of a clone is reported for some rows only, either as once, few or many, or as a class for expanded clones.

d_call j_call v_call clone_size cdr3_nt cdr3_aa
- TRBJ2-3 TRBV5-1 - TGCGCCAGCAGCATGGACTCGACCACAGATACGCAGTATTTT CASSMDSTTDTQYF
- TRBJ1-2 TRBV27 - TGTGCCAAGATCCCTGGCCGGGCCGAGTGCGGCTACACCTTC CAKIPGRAECGYTF
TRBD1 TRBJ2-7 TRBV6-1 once TGTGCCAGCACAAGTAGACCAGGGGGTGAGCAGTACTTC CASTSRPGGEQYF
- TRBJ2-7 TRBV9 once TGTGCCAGCAGCGTAGCGTCGAGCTCCTACGAGCAGTACTTC CASSVASSSYEQYF
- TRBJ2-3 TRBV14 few TGTGCCAGCAGACATAACAGGCACACAGATACGCAGTATTTT CASRHNRHTDTQYF
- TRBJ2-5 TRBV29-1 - TGCAGCGTTTTTTTCGCCACTTTCCAGGAGACCCAGTACTTC CSVFFATFQETQYF
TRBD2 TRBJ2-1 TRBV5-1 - TGCGCCAGCAGCTTGGCCCCTAGCGGGAGGAATGAGCAGTTCTTC CASSLAPSGRNEQFF
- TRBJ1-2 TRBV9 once TGTGCCAGCAGCGTTCAGGGTGCCGGCTATGGCTACACCTTC CASSVQGAGYGYTF
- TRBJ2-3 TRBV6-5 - TGTGCCAGCAGTTACGCGATAACAGATACGCAGTATTTT CASSYAITDTQYF
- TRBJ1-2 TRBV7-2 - TGTGCCAGCAGCTTACGGCCTCTCCTGACCGCGACTTCCCGGGGTACCTTC CASSLRPLLTATSRGTF